The 29 T cell receptor beta chains reported below all come from one sample, sequenced in a study of blood T cell repertoires in COVID-19. TCRdb keeps only in-frame clones here, not all; method: immunoSEQ multiplex PCR. The table includes fewer than 15,000 clones, around 74% detected once. The material sequenced was peripheral blood. These receptors originate from an elderly woman with acute or convalescent COVID-19.

The chain uses TRBV15 and TRBJ1-1, with 10 bases identical to TRBD1. The junction had 3 bases not matched to a gene; V was cut back by 4 bases and J by 4 bases. The CDR3 spans 14 residues. Germline-derived CDR1 and CDR2 are LNHNV and YYDKDF (reference sequence). DNA of the CDR3: TGTGCCACCAGCAAGGACAGGGGGGGCACTGAAGCTTTCTTT. Residues: CATSKDRGGTEAFF. Drawing the rest from reference TRBV15 and TRBJ1-1, the complete variable domain is DAMVIQNPRYQVTQFGKPVTLSCSQTLNHNVMYWYQQKSSQAPKLLFHYYDKDFNNEADTPDNFQSRRPNTSFCFLDIRSPGLGDTAMYLCATSKDRGGTEAFFGQGTRLTVV.

This clone has just a few counts. The chain has TRBV2 and TRBJ1-5, with D possibly being TRBD1 (5 bases). V lost 5 bases to trimming and J lost 6 bases, with 17 bases between them. The CDR3 is made up of 15 amino acids. Germline CDR1 is SNHLY and CDR2 is FYNNEI. The CDR3 nucleotides are TGTGCCAGCAGTCCCTGGGGAGGGGAGGGTCAGCCCCAGCATTTT. Translation: CASSPWGGEGQPQHF.

The chain recombines TRBV7-9 with TRBJ1-3, with D tentatively TRBD1 (6 bases). The CDR3 spans 13 residues. From germline, CDR1 is SEHNR and CDR2 FQNEAQ (reference sequence). CDR3 amino acids: CGVDRISGNTIYF. The DNA for the CDR3 is TGTGGCGTAGACAGGATCTCTGGAAACACCATATATTTT.

The J gene is TRBJ2-5, the V gene TRBV19, with TRBD1 identical over 7 bases. CDR3 length equals 15 residues. After removal of 1 base from V and 3 bases from J, the junction contained 5 bases not matched to a gene. Germline loops: CDR1 LNHDA, CDR2 SQIVND (reference sequence). CDR3 in DNA: TGTGCCAGTAGTATAGTGCACAGGGGTGAAGAGACCCAGTACTTC. It specifies CASSIVHRGEETQYF.

Of note for this clone: Other DNA sequences in the sample encode the same CDR3. The genes are TRBV7-6 and TRBJ2-1; 10 bases are shared with TRBD2. This CDR3 region has 15 residues. Per germline, CDR1 SGHVS and CDR2 FNYEAQ. The junction had 8 bases not matched to a gene; V was cut back by 5 bases and J by 7 bases. The CDR3 region is CASSLSGGARNEQFF. The CDR3 DNA reads TGTGCCAGCAGCCTGAGCGGGGGGGCCCGGAATGAGCAGTTCTTC.

This clone is a singleton in its sample. The J gene is TRBJ1-5, the V gene TRBV19; 9 nucleotides align to TRBD1. In germline, CDR1 is LNHDA, CDR2 SQIVND (reference sequence). V dropped 3 bases and J dropped 6; count of bases not matched to a gene: 6. The CDR3 is 15 residues long. The CDR3 DNA sequence: TGTGCCAGTAGTATCCTAGGGACAGGGCGTCAGCCCCAGCATTTT. This translates into CASSILGTGRQPQHF.

This chain links TRBV6-1 with TRBJ2-1; 8 bases map to TRBD2. Germline V CDR1 and CDR2: MNHNS, SASEGT. V lost 1 base and J lost 8; bases outside the gene matches: 7. The CDR3 has 15 amino acids. The CDR3 is CASSEESGGADEQFF. The CDR3 DNA reads TGTGCCAGCAGTGAAGAATCCGGGGGGGCCGATGAGCAGTTCTTC.

The chain recombines TRBV12-3 or TRBV12-4 with TRBJ1-1; D gene uncertain. Trimming took off 7 bases at V and 5 bases at J, with 8 bases between the two ends. This CDR3 is built from 11 residues. The CDR3 DNA sequence: TGTGCCAGCAAGCGGGGAACTGAAGCTTTCTTT. Translation gives CASKRGTEAFF.

V gene TRBV7-6 combines with J gene TRBJ2-1; 10 bases map to TRBD2. The CDR3 extends over 15 amino acids. V shed 5 bases, J shed 8 bases, and the junction held 9 bases outside the gene matches. Germline CDR1 reads SGHVS; CDR2 reads FNYEAQ. CDR3 nucleotides: TGTGCCAGCAGCATTATAGCGGGGGGAATCCATGAGCAGTTCTTC. It yields the protein CASSIIAGGIHEQFF.

The chain couples TRBV7-6 to TRBJ1-3; D remains unclear. Germline CDR1 is SGHVS and CDR2 is FNYEAQ. Trimming shortened V by 5 bases and J by 3 bases, and 14 bases separated the two germline ends. CDR3 length equals 15 residues. This CDR3 is CASSLRPGGGNTIYF. Here the CDR3 DNA reads TGTGCCAGCAGCCTCAGACCGGGAGGTGGAAACACCATATATTTT.

The V call is TRBV29-1, the J call TRBJ2-3; 7 nucleotides align to TRBD2. The CDR3 runs 17 residues. Germline V gene data show CDR1 as SQVTM and CDR2 as ANQGSEA. The V and J ends lost 1 base and 2 bases, in that order; junction bases with no gene match: 12. The CDR3 loop is CSVEGFLERGNTDTQYF. The CDR3 DNA follows: TGCAGCGTTGAAGGTTTTCTCGAGCGGGGAAACACAGATACGCAGTATTTT.

This chain connects TRBV5-1 to TRBJ2-1; 14 nucleotides agree with TRBD2. Trimming took 4 bases from V and 2 from J; bases not matched to a gene: 5. The CDR3 contains 17 residues. In germline, CDR1 is SGHRS, CDR2 YFSETQ. This CDR3 reads CASSPGTSGGPYNEQFF. CDR3 nucleotides: TGCGCCAGCAGCCCCGGGACTAGCGGGGGCCCCTACAATGAGCAGTTCTTC. Drawing the rest from reference TRBV5-1 and TRBJ2-1, the complete variable domain is KAGVTQTPRYLIKTRGQQVTLSCSPISGHRSVSWYQQTPGQGLQFLFEYFSETQRNKGNFPGRFSGRQFSNSRSEMNVSTLELGDSALYLCASSPGTSGGPYNEQFFGPGTRLTVL.

J is TRBJ1-2 and V is TRBV11-2, with D tentatively TRBD1 (6 bases). Per the germline V gene, CDR1 is SGHAT and CDR2 is FQNNGV. V gave up 5 bases and J gave up 7 bases, with 11 bases separating them. This CDR3 has 12 residues. In DNA, the CDR3 is TGTGCCAGCAGCCCCGTGGGGGCTGGCTACACCTTC. Translating gives CASSPVGAGYTF.

The CDR3 here is CASSFGTSGGETQYF. The CDR3 DNA reads as TGTGCCAGCAGTTTTGGGACTAGCGGGGGAGAGACCCAGTACTTC. The chain employs TRBV27 and TRBJ2-5, with TRBD2 matching over 14 bases. Germline V lookup: CDR1 MNHEY, CDR2 SMNVEV (reference sequence). J lost 4 bases, V lost 3 bases, and 1 base had no gene match. The CDR3 has 15 amino acids.

V usage is TRBV5-6 and J usage is TRBJ2-7; D uncertain. Trimming shortened V by 3 bases and J by 1 base, and 5 bases separated the two germline ends. Looked up from germline, CDR1 is SGHDT and CDR2 is YYEEEE. This CDR3 is built from 12 residues. The DNA of the CDR3 is TGTGCCAGCAGCTACCTATCCTACGAGCAGTACTTC. It specifies CASSYLSYEQYF.

This clone was seen a single time. The chain couples TRBV27 to TRBJ2-7; 14 bases map to TRBD2. Losses at the gene ends were 6 bases for V and 2 bases for J; bases not matched to a gene: 3. Germline V CDR1 and CDR2: MNHEY, SMNVEV (reference sequence). The CDR3 runs to 15 residues. The CDR3 sequence: CASRPTSGGAYEQYF. The CDR3, as DNA: TGTGCCAGCAGACCGACTAGCGGGGGGGCCTACGAGCAGTACTTC.

In this sample, this clone is medium-sized (0.01 to 0.1%). The chain joins TRBV28 to TRBJ1-5; D is ambiguous. The V end lost 5 bases, the J end lost 3 bases, and 14 bases lay between the germline ends. CDR1 and CDR2 (germline): MDHEN, SYDVKM. CDR3 size: 15 residues. The CDR3 sequence is CASSRIAGNNQPQHF. CDR3 nucleotide sequence: TGTGCCAGCAGTCGGATTGCAGGAAACAATCAGCCCCAGCATTTT.

The chain employs TRBV5-1 and TRBJ1-2; D is uncertain. The ends were cut back, 0 bases at V and 6 bases at J, with 15 bases in the middle. The CDR3 consists of 15 residues. Germline CDR1 reads SGHRS; CDR2 reads YFSETQ. The CDR3 here is CASSLVTRLGDGYTF. CDR3 sequence (DNA): TGCGCCAGCAGCTTGGTGACACGGCTCGGGGATGGCTACACCTTC.

The J gene is TRBJ2-3, the V gene TRBV7-9, with 8 bases aligning to TRBD1. The CDR3 extends over 14 amino acids. Trimming removed 0 bases from V and 8 bases from J; junction bases left unmatched: 4. The germline CDR1 and CDR2 sequences are SEHNR and FQNEAQ (reference sequence). The CDR3, as DNA: TGTGCCAGCAGCTTAGCGGGACAGGCCGGTACGCAGTATTTT. As protein: CASSLAGQAGTQYF. Filled out from reference TRBV7-9 and TRBJ2-3, the complete variable domain reads DTGVSQNPRHKITKRGQNVTFRCDPISEHNRLYWYRQTLGQGPEFLTYFQNEAQLEKSRLLSDRFSAERPKGSFSTLEIQRTEQGDSAMYLCASSLAGQAGTQYFGPGTRLTVL.

The rearrangement uses TRBV27 and TRBJ2-7; 10 positions match TRBD2. The V segment lost 6 bases and the J segment 6 bases; nucleotides outside the gene matches: 8. This CDR3 is built from 14 residues. CDR1 and CDR2 (germline): MNHEY, SMNVEV (reference sequence). For the CDR3, the DNA is TGTGCCAGCAGCCCCTCAGCGGGGGGGGTCGAGCAGTACTTC. As protein: CASSPSAGGVEQYF.

CDR3 residues: CASSPTGGYGNTIYF. The DNA for the CDR3 is TGTGCCAGCTCACCGACGGGAGGGTATGGAAACACCATATATTTT. V gene TRBV18 combines with J gene TRBJ1-3; no clear D. The germline V and J ends were trimmed by 3 bases and 3 bases, with 12 bases remaining between them. CDR3 length: 15 amino acids. CDR1 KGHSH and CDR2 LQKENI come from the germline V gene.

By frequency in the sample, this clone is large. The chain carries TRBV14 and TRBJ1-3; no firm D call. The V and J ends lost 1 base and 3 bases respectively, with 16 bases between them. The CDR3 is 17 amino acids. Germline V gives CDR1 SGHDN, CDR2 FVKESK. CDR3 region: CASSQGIGLLDGNTIYF. CDR3 in DNA: TGTGCCAGCAGCCAAGGGATTGGGCTACTGGATGGAAACACCATATATTTT.

This chain connects TRBV2 to TRBJ2-3, with D perhaps TRBD2 (6 bases). The ends were cut back, 3 bases at V and 11 bases at J, with 12 bases in the middle. Germline V gene sequence: CDR1 SNHLY, CDR2 FYNNEI. The CDR3 totals 12 residues. CDR3 DNA: TGTGCCAGCAGTGAGGGACTGGGTAGGCAGTATTTT. Protein product: CASSEGLGRQYF.

This clone was recorded only once. The chain carries TRBV29-1 and TRBJ1-4, with 7 bases lining up with TRBD1. Per the germline V gene, CDR1 is SQVTM and CDR2 is ANQGSEA. V lost 8 bases to trimming and J lost 4 bases; unmatched junction nucleotides: 7. The CDR3 sequence is 13 residues long. This CDR3 reads CSTRQGNNEKLFF. For the CDR3, the DNA is TGCAGCACCCGACAGGGAAATAATGAAAAACTGTTTTTT. Variable domain in full (rest from reference TRBV29-1 and TRBJ1-4): SAVISQKPSRDICQRGTSLTIQCQVDSQVTMMFWYRQQPGQSLTLIATANQGSEATYESGFVIDKFPISRPNLTFSTLTVSNMSPEDSSIYLCSTRQGNNEKLFFGSGTQLSVL.

CDR3 coding DNA: TGTGCCAGCAGTACCCTCATAGGGGTTGGCGAGACCCAGTACTTC. Translated, it gives CASSTLIGVGETQYF. This chain links TRBV6-5 with TRBJ2-5; TRBD1 is a possible D gene (5 bases). V was pared by 5 bases and J by 5 bases, with 18 bases between. The CDR3 is 15 residues long. CDR1 and CDR2 from the germline V gene are MNHEY and SVGAGI.

In DNA, the CDR3 is TGCGCCAGCAGCTCCCTTACGACAGGGGGCGGTGAAAAACTGTTTTTT. Its protein is CASSSLTTGGGEKLFF. The rearrangement uses TRBV5-1 and TRBJ1-4; 10 bases line up with TRBD1. The germline gives CDR1 SGHRS, CDR2 YFSETQ. The CDR3 is made up of 16 amino acids. Trimming took 3 bases from V and 7 from J; bases not matched to a gene: 9.

This sequence joins TRBV7-3 and TRBJ1-5; no firm D call. This CDR3 spans 13 amino acids. Trimming left V 1 base short and J 7 bases short, with 8 bases between. CDR1 is SGHTA and CDR2 is FQGTGA in the germline V gene. In DNA form, the CDR3 reads TGTGCCAGCAGCTTAAATCTCCGGCAGCCCCAGCATTTT. This translates into CASSLNLRQPQHF.

This chain uses TRBV19 with TRBJ1-5; a weak D match, TRBD1 (6 bases). The length of the CDR3 is 14 residues. CDR1 and CDR2 from the germline V gene are LNHDA and SQIVND (reference sequence). V dropped 5 bases and J dropped 3 bases, with 11 bases sitting between them. This chain's CDR3 is CASSSQGYNQPQHF. The CDR3 bases are TGTGCCAGTAGTTCACAGGGATACAATCAGCCCCAGCATTTT.

The V gene is TRBV28, the J gene TRBJ2-6; D gene unclear. Trimming shortened V by 4 bases and J by 0 bases, and 4 bases separated the two germline ends. The CDR3 has 14 residues. Germline values: CDR1 MDHEN, CDR2 SYDVKM. The CDR3 sequence is CASSSTSGANVLTF. The CDR3 bases are TGTGCCAGCAGTTCTACCTCTGGGGCCAACGTCCTGACTTTC.